A selection of T cell receptor beta chains follows, all from one sample in a study of CD8+ T cells in alopecia areata. Profiled with immunoSEQ multiplex PCR; TCRdb holds only in-frame clones, not every one. The sample consists of more than 150,000 clones, around 55% of them appearing once. The source material was CD8+ T cells sorted from blood, sampled at week 0. The receptor source for this set is a human donor with alopecia areata. Each CDR3 is given with its conserved first and last residue. The D gene is left open where the match is weak.

d_call v_call cdr3_aa
- TRBV25-1 CASGPDGGRGYTF
TRBD1 TRBV27 CASSLSGGQVQYF
- TRBV29-1 CSVPVAGNTEAFF
TRBD1 TRBV7-8 CASSSSGGTSYEQYF
TRBD1 TRBV7-3 CASSPAQGARFNEQFF
- TRBV15 CATSRDGAGNTEAFF
- TRBV29-1 CSVIRQGNYGYTF
- TRBV2 CASSGEDSNQPQHF
- TRBV30 CAWSVQSYEQYF
TRBD2 TRBV7-2 CASSLGAGDKNIQYF
TRBD1 TRBV9 CASSVGGTGVNYGYTF
TRBD2 TRBV30 CAWSPSGGGADTQYF
- TRBV30 CAWIGGVGYGYTF
- TRBV28 CASSLTGGARDEQFF
- TRBV30 CAWSRSRAGIGYTF
- TRBV30 CAWSEGGDTEAFF
- TRBV5-6 CASTGTPPNYNEQFF
- TRBV6-5 CASSPSLTDTQYF
- TRBV4-1 CASSQDRYSSYEQYF
TRBD2 TRBV5-1 CASTPGGGEQYF
- TRBV10-3 CAISESGNQPQHF
- TRBV5-6 CASSSWPRAGNSPLHF
TRBD2 TRBV11-2 CASNSGGNNEQFF
TRBD1 TRBV7-9 CASSSGTVGYEQYF
- TRBV7-8 CASSLGGVREQYF
- TRBV6-5 CASSYSMEGTQYF
TRBD2 TRBV29-1 CSVEGLARLSSRDTQYF
- TRBV4-3 CASSPRLGSSYEQYF
TRBD1 TRBV27 CASRGGGGEKLFF
- TRBV15 CATSSSSDGYTF
- TRBV4-3 CASSQGGGGDEQYF
TRBD1 TRBV29-1 CSGLLQGPGTEAFF
- TRBV11-2 CASSFSGRSSYEQYF
- TRBV7-8 CASSFATEGNQPQHF
- TRBV11-1 CASSFTEAYEQYF
- TRBV23-1 CASSDPGGAIQPQHF